This T cell receptor (beta chain) was documented in a study of shared T cell receptors in the human thymus. Germline CDR1 reads LGHNA; CDR2 reads YSLEER. The CDR3 contains 16 residues. The V and J ends lost 3 bases and 5 bases, in that order; junction bases with no gene match: 8. Profiled with immunoSEQ multiplex PCR; TCRdb holds only in-frame clones, not every one. The data contain hundreds of thousands of clones, approximately 90% of them seen just once; the ten biggest clones take up 0.0095% to 0.013%. This same sample was also taken into another study, of human thymus T cells. That study adds: Samples came from healthy Finnish infants during open corrective cardiac surgery.

The TCR originated in a boy younger than two with a congenital heart defect. The chain employs TRBV4-3 and TRBJ2-3, with 10 bases identical to TRBD1. Sequencing was performed on thymocytes. The CDR3, as DNA: TGCGCCAGCAGCCAGGGGGGACAGGGGAGGAAAGATACGCAGTATTTT. Translating gives CASSQGGQGRKDTQYF.